This T cell receptor beta chain came from a study of blood T cell repertoires in COVID-19. About the study: The origin of the acute and convalescent COVID-19 samples was the United States, Italy and Spain. Sources were T cells, B-cell-depleted T cells, or PBMCs; the material itself was cDNA or gDNA.

How the authors handled the data: The assay estimated nucleated cells by amplifying reference gene primers. The assay was immunoSEQ multiplex PCR, and TCRdb's table has in-frame clones only and misses some. V, J and clone size reflect that table, while D and trimming were determined from the DNA. Of 35,000 to 50,000 clones listed, around 83% are singletons. Germline V lookup: CDR1 LNHDA, CDR2 SQIVND (reference sequence). The CDR3 totals 14 residues. With 6 bases removed from V and 6 bases from J, the gap between germline ends came to 18 bases. Sequencing input: peripheral blood. The source is a human donor in a cohort sampled during active COVID-19. The V gene is TRBV19, the J gene TRBJ2-7; perhaps TRBD2 as D (5 bases). CDR3 sequence: CASSPGDSRAEQYF. The CDR3 bases are TGTGCCAGTAGCCCCGGGGATTCACGGGCCGAGCAGTACTTC.